This entry is about one T cell receptor (beta chain). Other DNA sequences in this sample translate to the same CDR3. Seattle enrolled patients during active infection and tracked them longitudinally. Original data processing: Nucleated cell number was recorded as an estimate derived from reference gene primer amplification. Clones were sequenced by immunoSEQ multiplex PCR, and TCRdb holds only the in-frame ones, with some missing. V and J calls and clone size follow that table, whereas D and trimming were derived from the DNA. This table holds some 140,000 clones, roughly 83% found once. After removal of 4 bases from V and 1 base from J, the junction contained 3 bases not matched to a gene. The CDR3 has 14 amino acids. Germline loops: CDR1 SGHRS, CDR2 YFSETQ. These data come from a study of blood T cell repertoires in COVID-19. Study information: Material from acute and convalescent COVID-19 was sourced from the United States, Italy and Spain. The cDNA or gDNA used as material had been derived from T cells, B-cell-depleted T cells, or PBMCs.

The sequencing sample was made of peripheral blood. This sequence originates from an older woman with COVID-19, enrolled during active disease. V and J are TRBV5-1 and TRBJ1-1; 8 bases match TRBD1. CDR3 in DNA: TGCGCCAGCAGCCCGGGGACAGGGAACACTGAAGCTTTCTTT. The encoded protein is CASSPGTGNTEAFF.